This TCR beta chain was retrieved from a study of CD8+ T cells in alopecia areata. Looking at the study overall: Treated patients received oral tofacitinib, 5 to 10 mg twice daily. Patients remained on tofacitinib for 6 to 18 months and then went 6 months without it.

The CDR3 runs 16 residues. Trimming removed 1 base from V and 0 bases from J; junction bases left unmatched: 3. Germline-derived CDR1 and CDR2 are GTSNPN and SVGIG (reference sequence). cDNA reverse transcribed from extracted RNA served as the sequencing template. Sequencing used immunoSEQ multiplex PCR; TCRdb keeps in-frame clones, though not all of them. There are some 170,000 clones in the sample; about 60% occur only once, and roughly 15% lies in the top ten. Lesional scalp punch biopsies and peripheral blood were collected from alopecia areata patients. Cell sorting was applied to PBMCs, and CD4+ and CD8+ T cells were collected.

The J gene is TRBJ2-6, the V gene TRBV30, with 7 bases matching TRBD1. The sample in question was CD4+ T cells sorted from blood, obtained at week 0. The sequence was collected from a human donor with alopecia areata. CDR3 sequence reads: CAWSDRQGSGANVLTF. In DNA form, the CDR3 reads TGTGCCTGGAGTGATCGACAGGGCTCTGGGGCCAACGTCCTGACTTTC.